The 5 T cell receptor beta chains below come from one sample, sequenced in a study of cytomegalovirus exposure and HLA in healthy donors. Clones were read by immunoSEQ multiplex PCR, and TCRdb kept only the in-frame ones, dropping some. There are around 190,000 clones in the sample; approximately 86% occur only once, and 7.2% lies in the top ten. Sequencing was carried out using PBMCs. The receptors shown here come from a man aged 30 to 39 in good health and CMV-seropositive.

This clone was counted a single time. The chain carries TRBV4-3 and TRBJ2-3; tentatively, D is TRBD1 or TRBD2 (5 bases each). The germline V and J ends were trimmed by 4 bases and 4 bases, with 15 bases remaining between them. Germline V gene sequence: CDR1 LGHNA, CDR2 YSLEER. The CDR3 totals 15 residues. The CDR3 DNA is TGCGCCAGCAGCCTCATGGGACCCGAGGCAGATACGCAGTATTTT. Protein: CASSLMGPEADTQYF.

The CDR3 region is CASSRDRYEQYF. The CDR3 DNA reads TGTGCCAGCAGCCGGGACAGGTACGAGCAGTACTTC. The chain combines TRBV11-2 with TRBJ2-7; 8 positions agree with TRBD1. Germline trimming cut 5 bases from V and 4 bases from J; bases unmatched to any gene: 1. The CDR3 runs to 12 residues. Germline lookup yields CDR1 SGHAT and CDR2 FQNNGV.

This clone showed up just once. The rearrangement uses TRBV7-3 and TRBJ2-3; D may be TRBD1 (5 bases). The V gene lost 2 bases and the J gene lost 1 base, with 10 bases spanning the gap. Germline CDR1 is SGHTA and CDR2 is FQGTGA. The CDR3 runs to 15 residues. This CDR3 is CASSLVGVRTDTQYF. The CDR3 region has the DNA TGTGCCAGCAGCTTAGTAGGGGTCCGCACAGATACGCAGTATTTT.

V and J are TRBV7-3 and TRBJ2-1; 12 nucleotides align to TRBD2. This CDR3 spans 19 amino acids. With 1 base clipped from V and 0 bases from J, the junction kept 7 bases outside the gene matches. Germline values: CDR1 SGHTA, CDR2 FQGTGA. The CDR3 spells CASSLMASGREGSYNEQFF. The DNA for the CDR3 is TGTGCCAGCAGCTTAATGGCTAGCGGGAGGGAGGGCTCCTACAATGAGCAGTTCTTC.

In this sample, this clone turned up once. The chain is built from TRBV30 and TRBJ2-1, with D possibly TRBD1 on 5 matching bases. The CDR3 extends over 14 amino acids. Germline CDR1 reads GTSNPN; CDR2 reads SVGIG (reference sequence). The germline V and J ends were trimmed by 1 base and 5 bases, with 12 bases remaining between them. In nucleotides, the CDR3 is TGTGCCTGGAGTGACAGACAGAGAAACAATGAGCAGTTCTTC. As protein: CAWSDRQRNNEQFF.